The 28 T cell receptor beta chains below all came from one sample that was sequenced in a study of blood T cell repertoires in COVID-19. Sequencing used immunoSEQ multiplex PCR; TCRdb keeps in-frame clones, though not all of them. The sample carries approximately 140,000 clones, around 81% recorded once. The sequencing sample was made of peripheral blood. The receptor set was obtained from a human donor with acute or convalescent COVID-19. The donor label of this sample is uncertain.

This clone was observed once. At the DNA level, this CDR3 is encoded by other sequences in the same sample as well. The genes are TRBV12-3 or TRBV12-4 and TRBJ1-2; D remains ambiguous. The CDR3 has 13 residues. V was shortened by 1 base and J by 4 bases, with 7 bases between the two germline ends. The CDR3 sequence is CASSLGGSYGYTF. Written as DNA, the CDR3 is TGTGCCAGCAGTTTAGGAGGAAGCTATGGCTACACCTTC.

The rearrangement uses TRBV18 and TRBJ1-5, with D possibly being TRBD1 (5 bases). Trimming removed 0 bases from V and 1 base from J, with 7 bases in between. The CDR3 is 15 residues long. The germline gives CDR1 KGHSH, CDR2 LQKENI. CDR3 loop: CASSPPSGSNQPQHF. The CDR3 bases are TGTGCCAGCTCACCACCATCAGGGAGCAATCAGCCCCAGCATTTT.

This clone is labeled medium-sized. The chain combines TRBV4-1 with TRBJ2-2; D may be TRBD1 (6 bases). Trimming cost V 5 bases and J 0 bases, with 19 bases left between them. The CDR3 is 18 amino acids. Germline CDR1 is MGHRA and CDR2 is YSYEKL. The CDR3 reads CASSESTGIGPNTGELFF. The CDR3 nucleotides read TGCGCCAGCAGCGAATCAACAGGGATCGGGCCGAACACCGGGGAGCTGTTTTTT.

This sequence joins TRBV3-1 (or the pseudogene TRBV3-2) and TRBJ2-2; D is ambiguous. Germline V lookup: CDR1 LGHDT, CDR2 YNNKEL (reference sequence). Trimming took off 0 bases at V and 7 bases at J, with 9 bases between the two ends. The CDR3 contains 14 residues. CDR3 amino acids: CASSQDRVHGELFF. Here the CDR3 DNA reads TGTGCCAGCAGCCAAGATCGGGTTCACGGGGAGCTGTTTTTT.

This clone was detected only once. DNA for the CDR3: TGTGCTAGTGGTTTGTCGGGGACAGGGGACAATGAGCAGTTCTTC. Encoded protein: CASGLSGTGDNEQFF. The chain uses TRBV12-5 and TRBJ2-1; 10 bases are shared with TRBD1. The J segment lost 5 bases and the V segment lost 2 bases, leaving 3 bases of the junction unmatched. From germline, CDR1 is LGHNT and CDR2 FRNRAP. This CDR3 spans 15 amino acids.

The V gene is TRBV7-3, the J gene TRBJ1-3; D possibly corresponds to TRBD1 (6 bases). The CDR3 runs to 15 residues. V was pared by 2 bases and J by 2 bases, with 10 bases between. Germline loops: CDR1 SGHTA, CDR2 FQGTGA. The CDR3 region has the DNA TGTGCCAGCAGCTTAGGAACAGGGACTGGAAACACCATATATTTT. This codes for CASSLGTGTGNTIYF.

This clone was seen only a few times. The chain is built from TRBV13 and TRBJ1-2; the D is unclear. The CDR3 runs 13 residues. V lost 5 bases and J lost 8, with 15 bases in between. The germline gives CDR1 PRHDT, CDR2 FYEKMQ (reference sequence). The CDR3: CASSPDRGRGYTF. The DNA for the CDR3 is TGTGCCAGCAGCCCCGATCGGGGAAGGGGCTACACCTTC.

The chain employs TRBV7-3 and TRBJ2-1, with a weak D call TRBD2 (5 bases). Deletions cut 4 bases from V and 2 bases from J, with 9 bases between. The germline gives CDR1 SGHTA, CDR2 FQGTGA. The CDR3 is 14 residues long. CDR3 region: CASSSGETYNEQFF. The CDR3 DNA follows: TGTGCCAGCAGCTCCGGGGAGACCTACAATGAGCAGTTCTTC.

The rearrangement uses TRBV10-3 and TRBJ2-1, with D uncertain. Trimming removed 5 bases from V and 7 bases from J, with 12 bases in between. CDR1 and CDR2 (germline): ENHRY, SYGVKD. CDR3 length equals 13 residues. CDR3 loop: CAISTKPRNEQFF. In nucleotides, the CDR3 is TGTGCCATCAGTACGAAACCGAGGAATGAGCAGTTCTTC.

The chain uses TRBV19 and TRBJ2-1; 8 positions agree with TRBD2. The CDR3 has 13 residues. After removal of 8 bases from V and 3 bases from J, the junction contained 3 bases not matched to a gene. In germline, CDR1 is LNHDA, CDR2 SQIVND (reference sequence). This CDR3 reads CASGAGGYNEQFF. The CDR3, as DNA: TGTGCCAGTGGGGCGGGAGGCTACAATGAGCAGTTCTTC.

This clone has only one observation. This sequence joins TRBV6-5 and TRBJ1-4; D remains ambiguous. V was shortened by 0 bases and J by 4 bases, with 12 bases between the two germline ends. Germline lookup yields CDR1 MNHEY and CDR2 SVGAGI. The CDR3 is made up of 16 amino acids. CDR3 sequence reads: CASSYSNQAINEKLFF. The DNA for the CDR3 is TGTGCCAGCAGTTACTCGAATCAGGCGATTAATGAAAAACTGTTTTTT.

The chain combines TRBV2 with TRBJ2-1; TRBD2 agrees at 9 bases. Germline lookup yields CDR1 SNHLY and CDR2 FYNNEI. CDR3 length equals 16 residues. Trimming cost V 2 bases and J 9 bases; bases outside gene matches: 11. The CDR3 DNA reads TGTGCCAGCAGTGAACTAGCGGGGAACCTGGGGGGTGAGCAGTTCTTC. Its translation: CASSELAGNLGGEQFF.

This clone was seen only a few times. The gene calls are TRBV30 and TRBJ1-6; 7 bases map to TRBD1. The V and J ends lost 5 bases and 10 bases, in that order; junction bases with no gene match: 11. Germline loops: CDR1 GTSNPN, CDR2 SVGIG (reference sequence). The CDR3 has 14 residues. Written as DNA, the CDR3 is TGTGCCTGGGGCGGATACAGGGGTTGGTCACCCCTCCACTTT. Translated: CAWGGYRGWSPLHF.

The V gene is TRBV5-6, the J gene TRBJ1-6; TRBD1 is a possible D gene (5 bases). Germline V CDR1 and CDR2: SGHDT, YYEEEE. Trimming left V 5 bases short and J 6 bases short, with 15 bases between. This CDR3 spans 15 amino acids. The CDR3 spells CASSPLGGRNSPLHF. For the CDR3, the DNA is TGTGCCAGCAGTCCCCTCGGGGGACGTAATTCACCCCTCCACTTT.

The chain couples TRBV6-6 to TRBJ1-2; 7 nucleotides line up with TRBD1. CDR1 is MNHNY, CDR2 SVGAGI, per germline (reference sequence). V lost 6 bases and J lost 8; bases outside the gene matches: 12. The CDR3 runs to 14 residues. The CDR3 spells CASSSPGQTSGYTF. The CDR3 DNA reads as TGTGCCAGCAGCAGTCCGGGACAGACATCGGGCTACACCTTC.

This clone appeared once. This chain connects TRBV5-1 to TRBJ2-3, with D perhaps TRBD1 (5 bases). V lost 6 bases and J lost 4, with 18 bases in between. The CDR3 has 15 residues. From germline, CDR1 is SGHRS and CDR2 YFSETQ. For the CDR3, the DNA is TGCGCCAGCAAATGGACACCCGGAGTGGCAGATACGCAGTATTTT. It translates to CASKWTPGVADTQYF.

In this sample, this clone turned up a few times. V gene TRBV2 combines with J gene TRBJ1-5; 8 bases agree with TRBD1. The CDR3 contains 15 residues. Germline CDR1 SNHLY, CDR2 FYNNEI. V dropped 0 bases and J dropped 5; count of bases not matched to a gene: 3. CDR3 coding DNA: TGTGCCAGCAGTGAAGCGCCCAGGGGGCATCAGCCCCAGCATTTT. Translated, it gives CASSEAPRGHQPQHF.

The CDR3: CASSHLSTGGRNEQFF. The DNA of the CDR3 is TGTGCCAGCAGTCACCTCTCGACAGGGGGCAGGAATGAGCAGTTCTTC. The rearrangement uses TRBV27 and TRBJ2-1; TRBD1 matches at 10 bases. The CDR3 is 16 residues long. The V and J ends lost 5 bases and 7 bases, in that order; junction bases with no gene match: 11. Germline values: CDR1 MNHEY, CDR2 SMNVEV (reference sequence).

This chain's CDR3 is CASSPRITYGYTF. The CDR3 DNA is TGTGCCAGCAGCCCGCGGATCACCTATGGCTACACCTTC. The V call is TRBV5-4, the J call TRBJ1-2; D is uncertain. V was trimmed by 4 bases and J by 4 bases, leaving 11 bases between them. The CDR3 has 13 residues. Germline CDR1 and CDR2: SGHNT and YYREEE (reference sequence).

This clone was found many times. The V gene is TRBV19, the J gene TRBJ2-1, with TRBD2 matching 12 bases. This CDR3 spans 17 amino acids. J gave up 7 bases and V 8 bases, and 15 bases lay outside the gene matches. Germline V lookup: CDR1 LNHDA, CDR2 SQIVND (reference sequence). CDR3 loop: CASSGWASGGVRNEQFF. The CDR3, as DNA: TGTGCCAGTTCGGGATGGGCTAGCGGGGGGGTAAGGAATGAGCAGTTCTTC.

The gene calls are TRBV9 and TRBJ1-2, with D tentatively TRBD1 (6 bases). The CDR3 totals 14 residues. V was trimmed by 3 bases and J by 4 bases, leaving 13 bases between them. Germline lookup yields CDR1 SGDLS and CDR2 YYNGEE. The CDR3 region has the DNA TGTGCCAGCAGCGACGTCAGGGACATCTATGGCTACACCTTC. Encoded protein: CASSDVRDIYGYTF.

V gene TRBV11-2 combines with J gene TRBJ1-4, with 7 nucleotides matching TRBD1. V lost 5 bases to trimming and J lost 6 bases; unmatched junction nucleotides: 9. This CDR3 spans 15 amino acids. Germline V gives CDR1 SGHAT, CDR2 FQNNGV. CDR3 DNA: TGTGCCAGCAGCCCCGGCACAGGGGCGGATGAAAAACTGTTTTTT. This sequence encodes CASSPGTGADEKLFF.

The chain uses TRBV19 and TRBJ1-1; D uncertain. This CDR3 has 15 amino acids. Germline V gives CDR1 LNHDA, CDR2 SQIVND (reference sequence). Trimming shortened V by 2 bases and J by 3 bases, and 13 bases separated the two germline ends. CDR3 coding DNA: TGTGCCAGTAGTATACGGAGTGGCGGCGACACTGAAGCTTTCTTT. Its protein product is CASSIRSGGDTEAFF.

This clone showed up just a few times. The chain has TRBV5-4 and TRBJ2-5, with TRBD1 identical over 12 bases. The CDR3 totals 16 residues. V was clipped by 0 bases and J by 6 bases; unmatched bases: 6. Germline assignment: CDR1 SGHNT and CDR2 YYREEE (reference sequence). The CDR3, as DNA: TGTGCCAGCAGCTTGGCTTCCGGGACAGGGGGCAAGACCCAGTACTTC. Protein: CASSLASGTGGKTQYF.

On this clone: One end of the junction does not line up with germline, which may come from a read error. The genes are TRBV20-1 and TRBJ1-2; D might be TRBD1 (5 bases). In germline, CDR1 is DFQATT, CDR2 SNEGSKA (reference sequence). The CDR3 is 10 residues long. The CDR3 DNA sequence: TGCAGTGCTAGGGGGACTCCTCCAGTCTTC. Translating gives CSARGTPPVF.

The V call is TRBV5-1, the J call TRBJ1-1; TRBD1 aligns across 10 bases. Germline lookup yields CDR1 SGHRS and CDR2 YFSETQ. After removal of 2 bases from V and 5 bases from J, the junction contained 9 bases not matched to a gene. The CDR3 loop spans 16 amino acids. The CDR3 sequence: CASSFLSTGGWTEAFF. CDR3 DNA: TGCGCCAGCAGCTTTCTCTCGACAGGGGGCTGGACTGAAGCTTTCTTT. The full variable domain, rest sourced from reference TRBV5-1 and TRBJ1-1, is KAGVTQTPRYLIKTRGQQVTLSCSPISGHRSVSWYQQTPGQGLQFLFEYFSETQRNKGNFPGRFSGRQFSNSRSEMNVSTLELGDSALYLCASSFLSTGGWTEAFFGQGTRLTVV.

There are a few counts of this clone. This chain connects TRBV28 to TRBJ2-5, with a weak D call TRBD2 (7 bases). The CDR3 is made up of 15 amino acids. Germline CDR1 reads MDHEN; CDR2 reads SYDVKM. V lost 4 bases to trimming and J lost 5 bases, with 17 bases between them. The CDR3 nucleotides read TGTGCCAGCAGTTCGCCCCGGAGGGGGGGGGAGACCCAGTACTTC. Protein product: CASSSPRRGGETQYF. Combining the CDR3 with reference TRBV28 and TRBJ2-5 gives the whole variable domain DVKVTQSSRYLVKRTGEKVFLECVQDMDHENMFWYRQDPGLGLRLIYFSYDVKMKEKGDIPEGYSVSREKKERFSLILESASTNQTSMYLCASSSPRRGGETQYFGPGTRLLVL.

The V and J genes are TRBV18 and TRBJ1-6; D call uncertain. The CDR3 has 14 residues. Trimming took 2 bases from V and 7 from J, leaving 9 bases between them. Per the germline V gene, CDR1 is KGHSH and CDR2 is LQKENI. This CDR3 is CASSPSGANSPLHF. CDR3 DNA sequence: TGTGCCAGCTCACCAAGCGGAGCGAATTCACCCCTCCACTTT.